The T cell receptor beta chain described here comes from a study of HIV-infected children after antiretroviral therapy interruption. Unique molecular identifiers were included in an RNA-based 3' RACE TCR library. TCRdb fed the 3' RACE reads into MiXCR, producing one record per CDR3 protein. The sample carries around 40,000 distinct CDR3 sequences, about 6.5% recorded once. Treatment noted: PENTA 11 planned treatment interruption arm or continuous ART arm. Germline V CDR1 and CDR2: SGHTA, FQGNSA. The length of the CDR3 is 13 residues. The V gene end was trimmed by 6 bases and the J gene end by 5 bases; junction bases not matched to a gene: 7. This clonotype has only a few counts.

This sequence joins TRBV7-2 and TRBJ2-7, with TRBD1 matching over 7 bases. Sequences were derived from CD45RA+ CD4+ T cells from PBMCs, pooled from several time points, sampled from a donor given antiretroviral therapy, either interrupted or continuous. The subset denotes: naive CD4+ CD45RA+ CD45RO- T cells. The receptor's source is a pool of human donors with HIV. This CDR3 reads CASRPDRPHEQYF. The CDR3 DNA reads TGTGCCAGCAGACCGGACAGGCCGCACGAGCAGTACTTC.